One TCR beta chain is described in this entry. The data were taken from a study of T cell changes during pregnancy in multiple sclerosis. V lost 4 bases and J lost 8, with 15 bases in between. This CDR3 spans 14 amino acids. CDR1 is MNHEY and CDR2 is SVGAGI in the germline V gene. Sequenced by immunoSEQ multiplex PCR; TCRdb stores in-frame clones only, minus some. The sample carries tens of thousands of clones, 89% recorded once. The sample consisted of peripheral blood, taken in the first trimester of pregnancy. This TCR came from a female donor in good health, enrolled as a control in a pregnancy study. This rearrangement joins TRBV6-5 to TRBJ2-1; D uncertain. The CDR3 DNA sequence: TGTGCCAGCAGTTCCGAACCGAGAACGGATGAGCAGTTCTTC. It codes for CASSSEPRTDEQFF.